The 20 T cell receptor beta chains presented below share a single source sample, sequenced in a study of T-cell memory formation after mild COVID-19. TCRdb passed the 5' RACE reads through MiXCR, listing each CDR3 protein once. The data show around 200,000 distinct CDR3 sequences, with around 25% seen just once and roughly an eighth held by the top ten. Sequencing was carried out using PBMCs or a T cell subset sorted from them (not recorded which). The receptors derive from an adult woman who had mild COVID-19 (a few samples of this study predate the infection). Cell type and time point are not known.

For the CDR3, the DNA is TGTGCCACCAGTGATTGGACCGGGACTAGCGGGAGGCCGGGGCTGAGTAATGAGCAGTTCTTC. This translates into CATSDWTGTSGRPGLSNEQFF. V and J are TRBV24-1 and TRBJ2-1; 15 bases line up with TRBD2. This CDR3 contains 21 residues. The V gene end was trimmed by 2 bases and the J gene end by 7 bases; junction bases not matched to a gene: 17. The germline V gene has CDR1 KGHDR and CDR2 SFDVKD.

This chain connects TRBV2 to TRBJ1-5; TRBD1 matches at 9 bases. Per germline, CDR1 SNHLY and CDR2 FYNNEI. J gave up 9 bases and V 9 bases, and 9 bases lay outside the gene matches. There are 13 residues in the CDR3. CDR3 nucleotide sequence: TGTGCCAGTAGGGGACAGGGCTCTAGGCCCCAGCATTTT. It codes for CASRGQGSRPQHF.

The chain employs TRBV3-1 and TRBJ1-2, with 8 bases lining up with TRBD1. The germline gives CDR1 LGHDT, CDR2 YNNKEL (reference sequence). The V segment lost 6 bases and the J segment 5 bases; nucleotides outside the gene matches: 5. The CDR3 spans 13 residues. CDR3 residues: CASSYGQGYGYTF. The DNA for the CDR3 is TGTGCCAGCAGTTACGGACAGGGTTATGGCTACACCTTC. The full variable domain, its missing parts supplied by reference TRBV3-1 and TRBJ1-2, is DTAVSQTPKYLVTQMGNDKSIKCEQNLGHDTMYWYKQDSKKFLKIMFSYNNKELIINETVPNRFSPKSPDKAHLNLHINSLELGDSAVYFCASSYGQGYGYTFGSGTRLTVV.

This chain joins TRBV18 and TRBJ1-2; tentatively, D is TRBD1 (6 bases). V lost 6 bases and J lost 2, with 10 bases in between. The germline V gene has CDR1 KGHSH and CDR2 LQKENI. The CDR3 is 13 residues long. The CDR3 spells CASSSGTNYGYTF. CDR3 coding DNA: TGTGCCAGCTCGTCGGGGACAAACTATGGCTACACCTTC.

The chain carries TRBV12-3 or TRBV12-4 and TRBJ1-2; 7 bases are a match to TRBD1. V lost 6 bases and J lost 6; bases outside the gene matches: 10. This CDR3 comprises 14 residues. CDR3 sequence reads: CASSPASRGNGYTF. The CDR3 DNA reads TGTGCCAGCAGCCCCGCGAGCAGGGGGAATGGCTACACCTTC.

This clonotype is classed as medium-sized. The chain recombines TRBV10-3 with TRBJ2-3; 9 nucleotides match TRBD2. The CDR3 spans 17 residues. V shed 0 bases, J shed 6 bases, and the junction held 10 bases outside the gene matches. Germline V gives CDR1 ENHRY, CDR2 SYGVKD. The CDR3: CAISESALAGWPDTQYF. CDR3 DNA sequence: TGTGCCATCAGTGAGTCTGCACTAGCGGGTTGGCCTGATACGCAGTATTTT.

Here the CDR3 reads CASSQDPMGAQPTKNIQYF. The CDR3 DNA sequence: TGTGCCAGCAGCCAAGACCCGATGGGGGCGCAACCGACAAAAAACATTCAGTACTTC. The V and J genes are TRBV4-2 and TRBJ2-4; possibly TRBD1 for D (6 bases). The CDR3 covers 19 residues. Trimming took 0 bases from V and 4 from J, leaving 22 bases between them. Germline lookup yields CDR1 LGHNA and CDR2 YNFKEQ.

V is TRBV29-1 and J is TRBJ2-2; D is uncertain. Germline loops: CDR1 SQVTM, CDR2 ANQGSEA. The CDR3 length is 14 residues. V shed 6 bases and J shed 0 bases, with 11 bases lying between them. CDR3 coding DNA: TGCAGCGTCCCCAAATCTTCGAACACCGGGGAGCTGTTTTTT. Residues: CSVPKSSNTGELFF.

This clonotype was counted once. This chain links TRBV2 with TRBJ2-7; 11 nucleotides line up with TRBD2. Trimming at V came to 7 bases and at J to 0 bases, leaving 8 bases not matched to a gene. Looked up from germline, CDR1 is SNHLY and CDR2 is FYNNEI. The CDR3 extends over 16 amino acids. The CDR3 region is CASTPLAGANSYEQYF. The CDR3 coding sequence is TGTGCCAGCACCCCACTAGCGGGGGCCAACTCCTACGAGCAGTACTTC.

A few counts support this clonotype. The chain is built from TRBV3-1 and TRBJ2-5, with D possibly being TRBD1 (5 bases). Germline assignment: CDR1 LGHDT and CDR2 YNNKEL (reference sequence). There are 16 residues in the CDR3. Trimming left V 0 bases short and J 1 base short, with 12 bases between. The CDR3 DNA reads TGTGCCAGCAGCCAAGATTTTGAGACAGTCCAAGAGACCCAGTACTTC. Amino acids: CASSQDFETVQETQYF.

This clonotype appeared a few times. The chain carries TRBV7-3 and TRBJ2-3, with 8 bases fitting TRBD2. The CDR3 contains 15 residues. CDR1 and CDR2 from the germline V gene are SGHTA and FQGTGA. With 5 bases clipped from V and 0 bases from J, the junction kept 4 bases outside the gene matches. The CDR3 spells CASSRSGVSTDTQYF. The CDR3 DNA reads TGTGCCAGCAGCCGTAGCGGGGTTAGCACAGATACGCAGTATTTT.

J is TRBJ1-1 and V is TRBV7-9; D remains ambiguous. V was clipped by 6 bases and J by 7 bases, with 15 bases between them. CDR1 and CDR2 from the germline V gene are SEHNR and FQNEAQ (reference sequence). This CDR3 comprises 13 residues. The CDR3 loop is CASSKRVAGEAFF. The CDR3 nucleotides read TGTGCCAGCAGTAAACGGGTTGCGGGTGAAGCTTTCTTT.

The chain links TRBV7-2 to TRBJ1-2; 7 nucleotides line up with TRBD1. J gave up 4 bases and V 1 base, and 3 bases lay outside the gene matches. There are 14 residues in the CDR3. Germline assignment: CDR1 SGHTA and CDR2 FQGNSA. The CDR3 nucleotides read TGTGCCAGCAGCTTAGGGACAGGAAGCTATGGCTACACCTTC. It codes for CASSLGTGSYGYTF.

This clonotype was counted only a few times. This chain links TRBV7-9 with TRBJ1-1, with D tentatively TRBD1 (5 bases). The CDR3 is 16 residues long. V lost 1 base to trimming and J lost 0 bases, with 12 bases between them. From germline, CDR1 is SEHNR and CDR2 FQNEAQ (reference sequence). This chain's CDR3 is CASSLEGWEVNTEAFF. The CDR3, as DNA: TGTGCCAGCAGCTTAGAGGGGTGGGAGGTGAACACTGAAGCTTTCTTT.

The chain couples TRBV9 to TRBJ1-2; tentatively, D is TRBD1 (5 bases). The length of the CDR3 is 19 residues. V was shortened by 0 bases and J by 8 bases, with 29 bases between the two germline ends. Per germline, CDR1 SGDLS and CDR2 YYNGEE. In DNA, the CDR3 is TGTGCCAGCAGCGTAGTCCCGGGACCTTCGCCCCGCTCGGGATCCGGCTACACCTTC. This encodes CASSVVPGPSPRSGSGYTF.

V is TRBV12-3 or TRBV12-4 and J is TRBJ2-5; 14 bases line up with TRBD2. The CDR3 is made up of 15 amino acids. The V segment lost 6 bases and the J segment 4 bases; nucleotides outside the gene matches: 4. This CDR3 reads CASSRTSGGTETQYF. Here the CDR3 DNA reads TGTGCCAGCAGCCGGACTAGCGGGGGGACAGAGACCCAGTACTTC.

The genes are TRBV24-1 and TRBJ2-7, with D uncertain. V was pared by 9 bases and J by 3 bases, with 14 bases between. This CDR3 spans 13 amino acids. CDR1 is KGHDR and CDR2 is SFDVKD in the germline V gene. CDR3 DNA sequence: TGTGCCACCTCCCCCTCTGGGAACTACGAGCAGTACTTC. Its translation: CATSPSGNYEQYF.

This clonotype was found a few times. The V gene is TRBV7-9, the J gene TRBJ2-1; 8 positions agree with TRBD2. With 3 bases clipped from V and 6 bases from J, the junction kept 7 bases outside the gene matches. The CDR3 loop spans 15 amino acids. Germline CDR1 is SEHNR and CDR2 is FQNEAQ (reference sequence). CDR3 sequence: CASSFLGGVGNEQFF. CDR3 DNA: TGTGCCAGCAGCTTCCTCGGGGGGGTTGGCAATGAGCAGTTCTTC. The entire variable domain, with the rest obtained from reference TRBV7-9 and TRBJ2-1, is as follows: DTGVSQNPRHKITKRGQNVTFRCDPISEHNRLYWYRQTLGQGPEFLTYFQNEAQLEKSRLLSDRFSAERPKGSFSTLEIQRTEQGDSAMYLCASSFLGGVGNEQFFGPGTRLTVL.

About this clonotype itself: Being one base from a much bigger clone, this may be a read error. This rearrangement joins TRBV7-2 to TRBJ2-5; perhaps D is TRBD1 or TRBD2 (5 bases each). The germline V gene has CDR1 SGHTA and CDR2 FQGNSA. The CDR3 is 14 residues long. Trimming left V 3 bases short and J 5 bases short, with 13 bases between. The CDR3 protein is CASSLGRASETQYF. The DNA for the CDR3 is TGTGCCAGCAGCTTGGGACGAGCATCCGAGACCCAGTACTTC.

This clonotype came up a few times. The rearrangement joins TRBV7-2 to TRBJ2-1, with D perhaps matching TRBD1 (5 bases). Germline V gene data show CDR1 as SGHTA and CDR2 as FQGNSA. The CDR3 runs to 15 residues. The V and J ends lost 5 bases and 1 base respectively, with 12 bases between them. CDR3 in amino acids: CASSPTVRSYNEQFF. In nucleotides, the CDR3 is TGTGCCAGCAGCCCGACAGTACGATCCTACAATGAGCAGTTCTTC.